This paragraph reports one T cell receptor (beta chain). No antigen is known for it. The data derive from a study of identical twins. Notes on the study in general: The study found that models underestimated out-of-frame TCR alpha sharing in monozygotic twins. Conclusions came from cross-sectional statistical analysis, not from following the same donors. Memory repertoires lacked the insertion deficit that abundant cord blood beta clonotypes showed.

Germline V CDR1 and CDR2: LGHNA, YNFKEQ. Germline trimming cut 3 bases from V and 0 bases from J; bases unmatched to any gene: 7. CDR3 length: 17 amino acids. From the 5' RACE reads, TCRdb called clonotypes with MiXCR, one entry per CDR3 protein. The sample lists some 590,000 distinct CDR3 sequences; approximately 10% were seen once. Healthy Caucasians made up all donors. Separately, the same data were catalogued under a study of yellow fever vaccine responses in identical twins.

The rearrangement links TRBV4-2 to TRBJ2-1; 8 bases fit TRBD1. Specimen: PBMCs. The source is a woman aged 18-29 years in good health. CDR3 sequence: CASSQGGQALSYNEQFF. The CDR3 DNA follows: TGTGCCAGCAGCCAGGGGGGACAGGCTCTCTCCTACAATGAGCAGTTCTTC.